A selection of T cell receptor beta chains follows, all from one sample in a study of cytomegalovirus exposure and HLA in healthy donors. Data came from immunoSEQ multiplex PCR; TCRdb stores just in-frame clones and leaves some out. The sample consists of some 150,000 clones, roughly 63% of them appearing once. What was sequenced was PBMCs. The receptors were gathered from an older woman in good health and CMV-seropositive. Each CDR3 is given with its conserved first and last residue. The D gene is left open where the match is weak. Clone sizes are given selectively: once, few, many, or a class where the clone is expanded.

CDR3nt	CDR3aa	d_gene	len	v_gene	j_gene	abundance
TGTGCCAGTAGCGCCCGACAGGGGGTGTCCGAGCAGTACTTC	CASSARQGVSEQYF	TRBD1	14	TRBV19	TRBJ2-7	-
TGTGCCAGCAGCCCCTCATTGGACAGGAGAACCGAGCAGTACTTC	CASSPSLDRRTEQYF	TRBD1	15	TRBV7-3	TRBJ2-7	-
TGTGCCAGCAGCTTAGTTCCGGGAGGGCCAGATACGCAGTATTTT	CASSLVPGGPDTQYF	TRBD2	15	TRBV7-9	TRBJ2-3	-
TGCGCCAGCAGCCAGGGACAGGGGTTTGTTACTAATGAAAAACTGTTTTTT	CASSQGQGFVTNEKLFF	TRBD1	17	TRBV4-1	TRBJ1-4	few
TGTGCCAGCAGCTTAGAGGCGGTATTGACGGTTAGCAATCAGCTCCAGCATTTT	CASSLEAVLTVSNQLQHF	-	18	TRBV7-8	TRBJ1-5	-
TGTGCCAGCAGCCCCAGGACAGGGCAGAATGAAAAACTGTTTTTT	CASSPRTGQNEKLFF	TRBD1	15	TRBV7-2	TRBJ1-4	few
TGTGCCAGCAGCTTAGTGGGACTAGCTGGCTTAGATACGCAGTATTTT	CASSLVGLAGLDTQYF	TRBD2	16	TRBV7-9	TRBJ2-3	-
TGTGCCAGCAGCTGGTCGGGACAGGCGGCCAATCAGCCCCAGCATTTT	CASSWSGQAANQPQHF	TRBD1	16	TRBV7-2	TRBJ1-5	-
TGTGCCATCAGTGAGTCGATGCCAACGGGTACGCAGTATTTT	CAISESMPTGTQYF	-	14	TRBV10-3	TRBJ2-3	few
TGTGCCAGCAGCCTAAACAGGGGGCGGACCGGGGAGCTGTTTTTT	CASSLNRGRTGELFF	TRBD1	15	TRBV7-3	TRBJ2-2	-
TGTGCCAGCTCACCGTCCATGTCAGGGATCACCTACGAGCAGTACTTC	CASSPSMSGITYEQYF	-	16	TRBV18	TRBJ2-7	-
TGCGCCAGCAGCCCGTTGGGGACAGGCTACGAGCAGTACTTC	CASSPLGTGYEQYF	TRBD1	14	TRBV4-1	TRBJ2-7	-